This entry lists 4 T cell receptor beta chains sequenced from one sample in a study of blood T cells in healthy people across ages (dated by TCRdb to 2013 to 2016). The library relied on 5' RACE. TCRdb lists the instrument as Illumina HiSeq 2500. A second PCR of roughly 6 to 11 cycles was performed with a sample-barcoded 5' primer and a J-beta primer mix. TCRdb cleaned the public reads at Q25 with fastp, built clones with MiXCR and kept in-frame beta chains. Each CDR3 protein gets just one entry, which takes the most common genes and DNA from the rows behind it. The sample table records 650,000 to 800,000 distinct CDR3 sequences; roughly 44% of these occur just once. Of the sample, about 21% falls within the top ten clones. The sample taken for sequencing was blood. Every receptor here comes from a man between 60 and 75 years old in good health.

For the CDR3, the DNA is TGTGCCAGCAGTTTTTTACCAACAAGGAAGCAGTTCTTC. This sequence encodes CASSFLPTRKQFF. The rearrangement uses TRBV28 and TRBJ2-1; no definite D call. The length of the CDR3 is 13 residues. Germline CDR1 reads MDHEN; CDR2 reads SYDVKM. V lost 3 bases to trimming and J lost 11 bases, with 14 bases between them. Drawing the rest from reference TRBV28 and TRBJ2-1, the complete variable domain is DVKVTQSSRYLVKRTGEKVFLECVQDMDHENMFWYRQDPGLGLRLIYFSYDVKMKEKGDIPEGYSVSREKKERFSLILESASTNQTSMYLCASSFLPTRKQFFGPGTRLTVL.

This chain links TRBV27 with TRBJ2-3; 12 bases agree with TRBD2. J lost 3 bases, V lost 5 bases, and 15 bases had no gene match. The germline V gene has CDR1 MNHEY and CDR2 SMNVEV (reference sequence). The CDR3 has 19 residues. The DNA for the CDR3 is TGTGCCAGCAGTCCATCCCTCTCGACTAGCGGGGGATTAACAGATACGCAGTATTTT. Translating it yields CASSPSLSTSGGLTDTQYF.

At least ten counts were recorded for this clonotype. The chain is built from TRBV4-1 and TRBJ1-4, with D hard to call. V gave up 4 bases and J gave up 8 bases, with 17 bases separating them. The CDR3 runs to 15 residues. Germline V gives CDR1 MGHRA, CDR2 YSYEKL. CDR3 nucleotide sequence: TGCGCCAGCAGCCGATCAACGGGCTCGCAGGAAAAACTGTTTTTT. This gives the protein CASSRSTGSQEKLFF.

This clonotype came up many times. This rearrangement joins TRBV6-6 to TRBJ2-4; TRBD1 matches 12 bases. The CDR3 sequence is 17 residues long. Germline lookup yields CDR1 MNHNY and CDR2 SVGAGI (reference sequence). The trim removed 2 bases at V and 0 bases at J, leaving 2 bases unmatched. CDR3 sequence: CASSYGTGGLAKNIQYF. For the CDR3, the DNA is TGTGCCAGCAGTTACGGGACAGGGGGCTTAGCCAAAAACATTCAGTACTTC.